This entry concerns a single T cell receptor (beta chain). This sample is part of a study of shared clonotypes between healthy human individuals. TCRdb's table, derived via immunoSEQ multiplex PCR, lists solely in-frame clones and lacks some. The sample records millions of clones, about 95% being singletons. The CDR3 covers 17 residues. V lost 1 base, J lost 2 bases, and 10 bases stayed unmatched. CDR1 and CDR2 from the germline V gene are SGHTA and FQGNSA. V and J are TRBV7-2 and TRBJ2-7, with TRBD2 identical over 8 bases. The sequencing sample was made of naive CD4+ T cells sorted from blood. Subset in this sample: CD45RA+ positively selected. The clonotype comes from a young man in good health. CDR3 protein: CASSLVGTGRAPYEQYF. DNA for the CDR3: TGTGCCAGCAGCTTAGTAGGTACCGGGAGGGCCCCCTACGAGCAGTACTTC.